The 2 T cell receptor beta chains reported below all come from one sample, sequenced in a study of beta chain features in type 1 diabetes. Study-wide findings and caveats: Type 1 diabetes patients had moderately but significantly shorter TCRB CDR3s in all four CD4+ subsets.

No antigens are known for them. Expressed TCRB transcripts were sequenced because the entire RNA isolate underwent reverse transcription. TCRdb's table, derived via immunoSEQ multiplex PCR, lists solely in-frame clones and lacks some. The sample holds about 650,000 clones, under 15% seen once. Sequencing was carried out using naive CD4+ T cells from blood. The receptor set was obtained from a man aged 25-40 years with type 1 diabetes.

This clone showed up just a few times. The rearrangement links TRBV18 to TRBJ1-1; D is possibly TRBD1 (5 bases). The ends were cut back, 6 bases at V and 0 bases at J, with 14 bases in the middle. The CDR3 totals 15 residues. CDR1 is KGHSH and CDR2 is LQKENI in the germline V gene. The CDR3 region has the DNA TGTGCCAGCTCCCGGGGCCGGGGTCTGAACACTGAAGCTTTCTTT. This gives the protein CASSRGRGLNTEAFF.

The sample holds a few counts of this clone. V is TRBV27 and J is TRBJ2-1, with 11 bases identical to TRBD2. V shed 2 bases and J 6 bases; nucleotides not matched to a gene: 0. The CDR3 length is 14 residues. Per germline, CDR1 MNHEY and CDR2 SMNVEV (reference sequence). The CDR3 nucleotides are TGTGCCAGCAGTTTACTAGCGGGGGGCAATGAGCAGTTCTTC. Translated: CASSLLAGGNEQFF.